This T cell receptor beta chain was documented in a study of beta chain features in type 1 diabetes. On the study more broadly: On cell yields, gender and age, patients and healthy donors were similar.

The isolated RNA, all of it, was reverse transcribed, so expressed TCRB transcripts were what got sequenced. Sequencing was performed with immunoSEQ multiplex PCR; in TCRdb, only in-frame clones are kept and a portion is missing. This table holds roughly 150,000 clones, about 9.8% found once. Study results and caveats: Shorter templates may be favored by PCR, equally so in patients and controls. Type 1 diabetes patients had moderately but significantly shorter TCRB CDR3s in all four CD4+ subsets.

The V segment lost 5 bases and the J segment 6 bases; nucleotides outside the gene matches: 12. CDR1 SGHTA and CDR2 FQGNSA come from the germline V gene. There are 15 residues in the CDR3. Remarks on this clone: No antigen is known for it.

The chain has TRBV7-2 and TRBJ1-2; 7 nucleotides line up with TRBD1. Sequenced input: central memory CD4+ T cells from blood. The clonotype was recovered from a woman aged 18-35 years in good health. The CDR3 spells CASSPIAGTDHGYTF. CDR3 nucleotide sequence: TGTGCCAGCAGCCCGATAGCCGGGACAGATCATGGCTACACCTTC.